The present T cell receptor beta chain was sequenced within a study of blood T cell repertoires in COVID-19. For the study at large: The samples span acute and convalescent COVID-19 from the United States, Italy and Spain. T cells, B-cell-depleted T cells, or PBMCs supplied cDNA or gDNA.

The table came from immunoSEQ multiplex PCR; TCRdb's copy has only in-frame clones and leaves some out. The table lists some 170,000 clones, around 80% of them singletons, with approximately 8.7% in the top ten. V was shortened by 5 bases and J by 2 bases, with 16 bases between the two germline ends. The CDR3 sequence is 16 residues long. The germline CDR1 and CDR2 sequences are KGHDR and SFDVKD. The source is an older woman with acute or convalescent COVID-19. The sequenced sample consisted of peripheral blood. This sequence joins TRBV24-1 and TRBJ2-3, with TRBD1 as a possible D gene (6 bases). CDR3 protein: CATSVRRDTITDTQYF. DNA for the CDR3: TGTGCCACCAGTGTGCGACGGGACACCATCACAGATACGCAGTATTTT.